The 10 T cell receptor beta chains presented below share a single source sample, sequenced in a study of cytomegalovirus exposure and HLA in healthy donors. Here immunoSEQ multiplex PCR was the method, and the copy in TCRdb shows in-frame clones only, minus some. Here the sample spans 65,000 to 90,000 clones, 80% to 90% being singletons. Sequences were obtained from PBMCs. These receptors all come from a woman under 30 in good health and CMV-seropositive.

The rearrangement joins TRBV5-4 to TRBJ2-2, with 8 positions matching TRBD2. V dropped 9 bases and J dropped 1; count of bases not matched to a gene: 8. CDR3 length: 15 residues. From germline, CDR1 is SGHNT and CDR2 YYREEE (reference sequence). The CDR3 DNA follows: TGTGCCACCCGTCCGGGACTAGAGAACACCGGGGAGCTGTTTTTT. Encoded protein: CATRPGLENTGELFF.

The V gene is TRBV30, the J gene TRBJ2-5; D is possibly TRBD1 (6 bases). This CDR3 has 11 residues. Trimming removed 6 bases at V and 6 bases at J, with 11 bases between. The germline V gene encodes CDR1 GTSNPN and CDR2 SVGIG (reference sequence). The chain's CDR3 is CACIRGKTQYF. The DNA of the CDR3 is TGTGCCTGCATCAGGGGAAAGACCCAGTACTTC.

The chain is built from TRBV10-3 and TRBJ2-3; 7 bases fit TRBD2. The junction had 6 bases not matched to a gene; V was cut back by 7 bases and J by 2 bases. Germline values: CDR1 ENHRY, CDR2 SYGVKD. The CDR3 totals 14 residues. The CDR3 sequence: CAIKTGLPTDTQYF. The CDR3 DNA is TGTGCCATCAAAACGGGACTACCCACAGATACGCAGTATTTT.

This chain links TRBV2 with TRBJ2-5; 8 nucleotides align to TRBD1. This CDR3 contains 14 residues. The V segment lost 7 bases and the J segment 5 bases; nucleotides outside the gene matches: 9. Germline V gene data show CDR1 as SNHLY and CDR2 as FYNNEI. In DNA, the CDR3 is TGTGCCAGCAAGCTCCAGGGGGCTTTTGAGACCCAGTACTTC. This translates into CASKLQGAFETQYF.

The chain joins TRBV6-1 to TRBJ2-1; TRBD2 aligns across 15 bases. Per germline, CDR1 MNHNS and CDR2 SASEGT. J gave up 7 bases and V 9 bases, and 4 bases lay outside the gene matches. The CDR3 covers 14 residues. The CDR3 loop reads CARFGTSGRNEQFF. For the CDR3, the DNA is TGTGCCAGGTTTGGGACTAGCGGGAGGAATGAGCAGTTCTTC.

This chain links TRBV7-9 with TRBJ1-4; unclear D gene. Deletions cut 5 bases from V and 0 bases from J, with 16 bases between. CDR1 SEHNR and CDR2 FQNEAQ come from the germline V gene (reference sequence). The CDR3 totals 17 residues. CDR3 sequence: CASSVRLGLATNEKLFF. The CDR3 DNA reads TGTGCCAGCAGCGTTCGTCTTGGACTTGCAACTAATGAAAAACTGTTTTTT.

This clone was picked up one time. The genes are TRBV27 and TRBJ1-5, with D maybe TRBD1 (5 bases). The germline V gene has CDR1 MNHEY and CDR2 SMNVEV (reference sequence). The CDR3 sequence is 14 residues long. V was clipped by 5 bases and J by 7 bases, with 15 bases between them. The CDR3 here is CASSIGAFGQPQHF. The CDR3 DNA reads as TGTGCCAGCAGTATAGGGGCCTTTGGGCAGCCCCAGCATTTT.

The chain combines TRBV4-1 with TRBJ2-1; D may be TRBD2 (7 bases). Germline CDR1 is MGHRA and CDR2 is YSYEKL. This CDR3 comprises 15 residues. Trimming pared 1 base from V and 5 bases from J, leaving 12 bases between. CDR3 residues: CASSQVGGANNEQFF. The CDR3 DNA is TGCGCCAGCAGCCAAGTTGGGGGGGCAAACAATGAGCAGTTCTTC.

Note on this clone: Other nucleotide sequences from this sample produce the same CDR3. The gene calls are TRBV11-2 and TRBJ2-7; TRBD2 agrees at 9 bases. The V and J ends lost 5 bases and 1 base, in that order; junction bases with no gene match: 9. The germline CDR1 and CDR2 sequences are SGHAT and FQNNGV. The CDR3 is 16 residues long. CDR3 DNA: TGTGCCAGCAGCATGATTAGCGGGAGTACGTCCTACGAGCAGTACTTC. This encodes CASSMISGSTSYEQYF.

This chain connects TRBV11-1 to TRBJ2-2, with 9 bases identical to TRBD1. CDR3 length equals 15 residues. With V trimmed by 4 bases and J by 3 bases, 3 bases remained unmatched. Germline lookup yields CDR1 SGHAT and CDR2 FQDESV (reference sequence). CDR3 nucleotide sequence: TGTGCCAGCAGCTCCCGACAGGGGGACACCGGGGAGCTGTTTTTT. Encoded protein: CASSSRQGDTGELFF.